This T cell receptor (beta chain) was sequenced for a study of blood T cells in healthy people across ages. Primed by a sample-barcoded 5' primer and a J-beta primer mix, a second PCR proceeded for 7 to 11 cycles. TCRdb reanalysed the 5' RACE reads using MiXCR and keeps one entry per CDR3 protein. The sample holds under 1 million distinct CDR3 sequences, around 43% seen once. Germline CDR1 DFQATT, CDR2 SNEGSKA (reference sequence). V shed 5 bases and J 2 bases; nucleotides not matched to a gene: 2. CDR3 size: 12 residues. The sequenced sample was blood. The chain uses TRBV20-1 and TRBJ2-7; 8 positions match TRBD1. The source of this sequence is a man aged 60-69 years in good health. The chain's CDR3 is CSARTGPYEQYF. CDR3 nucleotides: TGCAGTGCTCGGACAGGGCCCTACGAGCAGTACTTC.